The entry below describes one TCR beta chain. Its cognate antigen is unknown. Profiling relied on immunoSEQ multiplex PCR, and the TCRdb table lists in-frame clones only, not all of them. Of around 40,000 clones listed, more than 85% are singletons. The CDR3 contains 14 residues. The V end lost 2 bases, the J end lost 3 bases, and 8 bases lay between the germline ends. Looked up from germline, CDR1 is SGHDT and CDR2 is YYEEEE. The data were obtained in a study of T cells in localized non-small cell lung cancer. Study outcomes and limitations: Uninvolved nearby lung showed the greatest T cell clonality, exceeding that found in tumor. Multi-region tumor sequencing was not done, so intratumor heterogeneity could not be excluded.

This sequence joins TRBV5-6 and TRBJ1-4; D is uncertain. The origin of this receptor is a woman aged 18-49 years with stage III lung adenocarcinoma. Material: peripheral blood, obtained before any cancer treatment. The CDR3 here is CASSLTGSNEKLFF. DNA for the CDR3: TGTGCCAGCAGCTTAACGGGGTCTAATGAAAAACTGTTTTTT.